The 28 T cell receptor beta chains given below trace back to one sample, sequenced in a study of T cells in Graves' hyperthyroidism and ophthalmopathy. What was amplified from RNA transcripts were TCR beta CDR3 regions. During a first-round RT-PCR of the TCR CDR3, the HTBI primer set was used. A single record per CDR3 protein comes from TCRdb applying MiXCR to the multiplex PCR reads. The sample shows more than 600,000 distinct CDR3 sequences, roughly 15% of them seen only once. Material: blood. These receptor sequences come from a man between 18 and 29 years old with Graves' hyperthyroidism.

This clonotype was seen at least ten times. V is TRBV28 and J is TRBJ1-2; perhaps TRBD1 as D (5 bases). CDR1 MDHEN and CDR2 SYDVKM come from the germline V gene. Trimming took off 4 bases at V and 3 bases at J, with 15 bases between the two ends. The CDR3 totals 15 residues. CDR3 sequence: CASSSGGYLDYGYTF. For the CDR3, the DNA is TGTGCCAGCAGTTCCGGGGGGTACTTGGACTATGGCTACACCTTC.

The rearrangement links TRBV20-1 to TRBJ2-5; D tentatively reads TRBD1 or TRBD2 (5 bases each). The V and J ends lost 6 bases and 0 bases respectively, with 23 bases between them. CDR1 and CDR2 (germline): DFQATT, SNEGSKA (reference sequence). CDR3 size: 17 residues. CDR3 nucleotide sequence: TGCAGTGCAACCGGGGCGCTGGGAGTATTTGACCAAGAGACCCAGTACTTC. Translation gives CSATGALGVFDQETQYF.

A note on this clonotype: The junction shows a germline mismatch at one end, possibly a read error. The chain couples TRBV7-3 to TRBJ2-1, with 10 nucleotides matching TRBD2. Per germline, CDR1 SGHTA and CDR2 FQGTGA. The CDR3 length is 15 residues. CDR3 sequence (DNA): TGTGCCAGCAGCCCACTAGCGGGAAGCTACGATGAGCAGTTCTTC. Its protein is CASSPLAGSYDEQFF.

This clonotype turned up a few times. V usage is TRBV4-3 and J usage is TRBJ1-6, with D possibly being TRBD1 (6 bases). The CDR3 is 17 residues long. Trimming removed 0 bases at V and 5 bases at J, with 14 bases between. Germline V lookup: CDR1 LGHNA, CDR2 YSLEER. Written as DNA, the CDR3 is TGCGCCAGCAGCCAAGATCGGGGGGACACTAATAATTCACCCCTCCACTTT. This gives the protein CASSQDRGDTNNSPLHF.

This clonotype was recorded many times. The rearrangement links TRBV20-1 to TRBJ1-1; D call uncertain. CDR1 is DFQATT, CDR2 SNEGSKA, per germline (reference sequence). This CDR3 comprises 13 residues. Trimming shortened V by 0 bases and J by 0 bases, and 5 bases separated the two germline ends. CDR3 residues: CSARDWVNTEAFF. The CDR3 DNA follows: TGCAGTGCTAGAGATTGGGTGAACACTGAAGCTTTCTTT.

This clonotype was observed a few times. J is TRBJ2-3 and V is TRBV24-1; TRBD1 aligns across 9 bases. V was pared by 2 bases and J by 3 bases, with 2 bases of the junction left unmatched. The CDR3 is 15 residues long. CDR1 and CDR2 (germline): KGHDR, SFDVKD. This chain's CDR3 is CATSDSGTGTDTQYF. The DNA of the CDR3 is TGTGCCACCAGTGATTCTGGGACAGGGACAGATACGCAGTATTTT.

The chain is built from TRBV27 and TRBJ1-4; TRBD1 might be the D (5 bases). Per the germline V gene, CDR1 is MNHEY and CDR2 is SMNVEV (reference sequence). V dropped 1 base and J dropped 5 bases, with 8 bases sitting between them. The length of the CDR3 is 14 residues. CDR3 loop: CASSLLGGNEKLFF. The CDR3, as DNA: TGTGCCAGCAGTTTATTGGGGGGGAATGAAAAACTGTTTTTT.

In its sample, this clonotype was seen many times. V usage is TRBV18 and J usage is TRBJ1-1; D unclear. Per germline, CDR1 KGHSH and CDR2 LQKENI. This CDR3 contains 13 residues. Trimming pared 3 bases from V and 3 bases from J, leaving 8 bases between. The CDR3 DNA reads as TGTGCCAGCTCACCGGGTGAGTACACTGAAGCTTTCTTT. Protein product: CASSPGEYTEAFF.

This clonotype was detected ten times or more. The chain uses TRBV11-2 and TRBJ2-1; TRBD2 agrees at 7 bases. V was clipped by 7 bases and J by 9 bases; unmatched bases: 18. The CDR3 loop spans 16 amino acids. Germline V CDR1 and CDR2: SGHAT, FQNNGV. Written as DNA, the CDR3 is TGTGCCAGCACCCTATCTCGTCTGACTAGCCGCAGTGAGCAGTTCTTC. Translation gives CASTLSRLTSRSEQFF.

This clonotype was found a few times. This chain's CDR3 is CASSNRDRDNEQYF. The CDR3 DNA reads as TGTGCCAGCAGTAACCGGGACAGGGACAACGAGCAGTACTTC. The chain joins TRBV7-6 to TRBJ2-7; 9 bases agree with TRBD1. Per germline, CDR1 SGHVS and CDR2 FNYEAQ. V was clipped by 6 bases and J by 5 bases; unmatched bases: 8. The CDR3 has 14 residues.

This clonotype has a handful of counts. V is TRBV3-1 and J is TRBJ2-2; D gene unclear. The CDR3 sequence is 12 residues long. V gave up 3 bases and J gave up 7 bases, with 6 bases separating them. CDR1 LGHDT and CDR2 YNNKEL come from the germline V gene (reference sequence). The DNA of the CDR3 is TGTGCCAGCAGCCAGGGTCACGGGGAGCTGTTTTTT. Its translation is CASSQGHGELFF.

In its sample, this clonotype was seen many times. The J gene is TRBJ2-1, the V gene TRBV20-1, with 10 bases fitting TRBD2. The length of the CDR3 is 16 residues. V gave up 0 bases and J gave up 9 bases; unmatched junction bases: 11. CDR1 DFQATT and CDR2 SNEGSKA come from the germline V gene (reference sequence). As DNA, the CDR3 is TGCAGTGCTAGAGATCAGGCTAGCGGGGGAAGGGGTGAGCAGTTCTTC. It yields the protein CSARDQASGGRGEQFF.

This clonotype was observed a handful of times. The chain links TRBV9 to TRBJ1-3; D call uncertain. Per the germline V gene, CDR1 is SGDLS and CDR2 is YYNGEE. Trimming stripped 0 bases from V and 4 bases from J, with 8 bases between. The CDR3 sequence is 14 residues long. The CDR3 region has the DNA TGTGCCAGCAGCGTAGCCGGACCGGGAAACACCATATATTTT. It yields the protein CASSVAGPGNTIYF.

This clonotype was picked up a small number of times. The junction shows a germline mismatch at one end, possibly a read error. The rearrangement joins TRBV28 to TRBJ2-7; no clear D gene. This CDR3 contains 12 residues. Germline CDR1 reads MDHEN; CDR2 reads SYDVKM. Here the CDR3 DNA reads TGTACCAGCAGTTTTGAAAGGACCGAGCAGTACTTC. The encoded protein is CTSSFERTEQYF.

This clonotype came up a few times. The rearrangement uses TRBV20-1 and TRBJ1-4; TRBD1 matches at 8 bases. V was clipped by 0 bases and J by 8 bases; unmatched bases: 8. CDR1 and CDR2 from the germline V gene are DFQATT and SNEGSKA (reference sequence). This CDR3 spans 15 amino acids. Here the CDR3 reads CSARELTGASEKLFF. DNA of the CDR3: TGCAGTGCTAGAGAGCTGACAGGGGCGTCGGAAAAACTGTTTTTT.

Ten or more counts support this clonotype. For the CDR3, the DNA is TGTGCCAGCAGCCGACTCTACTCTAGCACAGATACGCAGTATTTT. Residues: CASSRLYSSTDTQYF. The J gene is TRBJ2-3, the V gene TRBV11-2, with D unresolved. Between the trimmed V and J ends, which lost 5 bases and 0 bases, there was a span of 12 bases. Germline lookup yields CDR1 SGHAT and CDR2 FQNNGV. The CDR3 sequence is 15 residues long.

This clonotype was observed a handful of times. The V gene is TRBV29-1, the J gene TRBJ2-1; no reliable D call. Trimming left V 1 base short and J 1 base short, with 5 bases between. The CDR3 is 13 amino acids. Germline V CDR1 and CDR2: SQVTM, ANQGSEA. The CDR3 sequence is CSVEVGSYNEQFF. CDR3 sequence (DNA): TGCAGCGTTGAAGTGGGATCCTACAATGAGCAGTTCTTC.

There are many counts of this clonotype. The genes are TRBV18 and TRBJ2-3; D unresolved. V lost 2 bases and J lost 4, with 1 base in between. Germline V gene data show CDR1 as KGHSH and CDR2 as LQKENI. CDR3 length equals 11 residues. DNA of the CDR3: TGTGCCAGCTCACCAGCAGATACGCAGTATTTT. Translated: CASSPADTQYF.

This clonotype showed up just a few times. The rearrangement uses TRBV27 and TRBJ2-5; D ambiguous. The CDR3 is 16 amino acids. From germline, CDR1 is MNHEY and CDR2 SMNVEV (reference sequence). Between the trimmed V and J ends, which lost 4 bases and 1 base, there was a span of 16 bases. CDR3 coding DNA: TGTGCCAGCAGTTCGATGGGCCTCCCAGCCCAAGAGACCCAGTACTTC. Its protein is CASSSMGLPAQETQYF.

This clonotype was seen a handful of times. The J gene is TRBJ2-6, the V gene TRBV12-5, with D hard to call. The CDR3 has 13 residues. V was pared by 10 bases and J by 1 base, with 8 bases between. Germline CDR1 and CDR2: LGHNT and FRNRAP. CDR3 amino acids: CATSTSGANVLTF. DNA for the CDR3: TGTGCTACCTCGACGTCTGGGGCCAACGTCCTGACTTTC.

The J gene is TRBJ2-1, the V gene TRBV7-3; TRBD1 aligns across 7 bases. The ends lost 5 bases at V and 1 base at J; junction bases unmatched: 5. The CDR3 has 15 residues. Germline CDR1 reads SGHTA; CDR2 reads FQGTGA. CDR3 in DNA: TGTGCCAGCAGCGCACAGGGGACGTCCTACAATGAGCAGTTCTTC. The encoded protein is CASSAQGTSYNEQFF.

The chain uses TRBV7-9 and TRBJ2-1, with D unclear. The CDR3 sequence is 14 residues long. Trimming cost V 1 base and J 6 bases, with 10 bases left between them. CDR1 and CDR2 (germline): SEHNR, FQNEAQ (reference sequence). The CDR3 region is CASSLVLSPNEQFF. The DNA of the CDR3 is TGTGCCAGCAGCTTAGTTCTGAGCCCCAATGAGCAGTTCTTC.

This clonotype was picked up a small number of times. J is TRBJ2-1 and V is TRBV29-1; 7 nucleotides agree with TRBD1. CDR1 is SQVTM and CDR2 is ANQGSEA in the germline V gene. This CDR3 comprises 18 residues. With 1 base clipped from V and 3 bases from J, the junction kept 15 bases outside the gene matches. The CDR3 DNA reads TGCAGCGTTGAAGCTCAGAAGTACCGGGACAGCCTCTACAATGAGCAGTTCTTC. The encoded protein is CSVEAQKYRDSLYNEQFF.

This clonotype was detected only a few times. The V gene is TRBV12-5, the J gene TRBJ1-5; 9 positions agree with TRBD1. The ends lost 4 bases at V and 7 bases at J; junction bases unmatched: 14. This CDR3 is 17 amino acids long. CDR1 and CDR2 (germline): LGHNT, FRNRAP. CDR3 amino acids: CASGSGRQGDVGQPQHF. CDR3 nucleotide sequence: TGTGCTAGTGGTTCCGGCCGACAGGGGGACGTGGGACAGCCCCAGCATTTT.

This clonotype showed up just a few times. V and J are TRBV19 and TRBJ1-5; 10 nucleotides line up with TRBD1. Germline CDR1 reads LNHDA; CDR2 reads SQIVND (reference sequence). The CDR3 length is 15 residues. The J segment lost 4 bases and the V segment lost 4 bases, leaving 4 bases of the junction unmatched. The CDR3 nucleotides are TGTGCCAGTAGTAAGACAGGGGGCTTTAATCAGCCCCAGCATTTT. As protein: CASSKTGGFNQPQHF.

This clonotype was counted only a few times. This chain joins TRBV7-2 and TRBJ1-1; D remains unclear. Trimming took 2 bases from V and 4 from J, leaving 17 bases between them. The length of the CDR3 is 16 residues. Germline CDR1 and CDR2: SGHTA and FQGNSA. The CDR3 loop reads CASSLYSPELGTEAFF. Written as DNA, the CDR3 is TGTGCCAGCAGCTTATATTCCCCGGAATTGGGCACTGAAGCTTTCTTT.

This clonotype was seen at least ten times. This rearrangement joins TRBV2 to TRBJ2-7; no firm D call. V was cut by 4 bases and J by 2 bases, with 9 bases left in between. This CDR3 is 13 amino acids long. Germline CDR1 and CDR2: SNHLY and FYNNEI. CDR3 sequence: CASSGRWAYEQYF. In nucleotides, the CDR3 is TGTGCCAGCAGTGGCAGGTGGGCCTACGAGCAGTACTTC.

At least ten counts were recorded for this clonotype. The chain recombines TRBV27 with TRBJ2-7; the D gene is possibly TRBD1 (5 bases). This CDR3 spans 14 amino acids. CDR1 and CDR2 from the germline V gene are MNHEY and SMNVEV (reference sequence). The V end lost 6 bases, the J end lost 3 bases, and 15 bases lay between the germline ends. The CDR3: CASRRDSESYEQYF. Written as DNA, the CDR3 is TGTGCCAGCAGGCGTGACAGCGAGAGCTACGAGCAGTACTTC.